The source of this T cell receptor (beta chain) is a study of post-analysis software for immune sequencing data. Note on this clonotype: What it binds is not known.

TCR beta cDNA libraries included unique molecular identifiers. TCRdb used MiXCR to reprocess the PCR reads, holding one entry per CDR3 protein. The sample shows some 800,000 distinct CDR3 sequences, approximately 44% of them seen only once. Study results and caveats: Samples from one preparation batch, clustered by F measure, grouped strongly together.

The specimen was blood. The sequence was collected from a girl under 18 with multiple sclerosis.

The DNA for the CDR3 is TGCAGTGCTAGACTTCCGGGCTCCTACGAGCAGTACTTC. Its protein product is CSARLPGSYEQYF. This chain connects TRBV20-1 to TRBJ2-7, with D hard to call. Germline-derived CDR1 and CDR2 are DFQATT and SNEGSKA (reference sequence). V was clipped by 2 bases and J by 0 bases, with 8 bases between them. The CDR3 spans 13 residues.